This T cell receptor (beta chain) originates from a study of breast tumors, draining lymph nodes, adjacent tissues. Study outcomes and limitations: The data were judged consistent with most tumor T cells coming from lymph node and expanding in tumor.

Comment on this clonotype: Its target is unknown.

Germline values: CDR1 SGHRS, CDR2 YFSETQ. V was pared by 3 bases and J by 2 bases, with 4 bases between. CDR3 length: 12 amino acids. Breast cancer patients provided tissue from their axillary draining lymph nodes. TCRdb recomputed calls from the multiplex PCR reads with MiXCR, one row per CDR3 protein. The sample lists roughly 100,000 distinct CDR3 sequences; 30% were seen once. This chain uses TRBV5-1 with TRBJ2-3, with D hard to call. The sequenced sample consisted of axillary lymph node tissue. The sequence was obtained from a female donor with breast cancer. Some clones in this sample may be carry-over from other donors' samples. CDR3 amino acids: CASSWDTDTQYF. Written as DNA, the CDR3 is TGCGCCAGCAGCTGGGACACAGATACGCAGTATTTT.